This record concerns one T cell receptor (beta chain) sequence. The antigen is undetermined. The protocol was immunoSEQ multiplex PCR, while the TCRdb copy is restricted to in-frame clones and leaves out a portion. Among 100,000 to 120,000 clones listed, roughly 90% were seen once. The CDR3 spans 15 residues. Trimming took 1 base from V and 5 from J; bases not matched to a gene: 4. CDR1 is LGHNA and CDR2 is YNFKEQ in the germline V gene. The source of the sample is a study of cytomegalovirus exposure and HLA in healthy donors. Across the whole study: The roughly 130 validation repertoires used the same platform as the 650 to 850 first-cohort repertoires (as reported by a later analysis). Regarding the study as a whole: In vitro data verified three CMV-associated chains as specific for CMV antigens. Reports showed the classifier diagnosing cytomegalovirus status with high specificity and sensitivity. TCR clusters originating in the first cohort tended to co-occur in the approximately 120 validation repertoires, according to a later analysis.

The sequence derives from a woman aged 25-40 years in good health and CMV-seropositive. The J gene is TRBJ1-2, the V gene TRBV4-2; 10 nucleotides agree with TRBD1. The sample taken for sequencing was PBMCs. The chain's CDR3 is CASSQGQGAGYGYTF. The CDR3 bases are TGTGCCAGCAGCCAAGGACAGGGGGCAGGGTATGGCTACACCTTC.